These 31 T cell receptor beta chains came from one sample sequenced in a study of early T cells in non-severe SARS-CoV-2 infection. Via MiXCR, TCRdb re-called the 5' RACE reads, giving one row per CDR3 protein. The sample has about 81,000 distinct CDR3 sequences; 11% to 15% are singletons. The sample was whole blood. These receptors all come from an adult who was a healthcare worker with PCR-confirmed SARS-CoV-2 infection or an uninfected control (not recorded which).

The chain uses TRBV5-5 and TRBJ2-6; D ambiguous. Trimming took 3 bases from V and 0 from J, leaving 10 bases between them. Germline V gene sequence: CDR1 SGHKS, CDR2 YYEKEE (reference sequence). There are 16 residues in the CDR3. Here the CDR3 reads CASSSDPLSGANVLTF. The CDR3 DNA follows: TGTGCCAGCAGCTCGGACCCCCTCTCTGGGGCCAACGTCCTGACTTTC.

This clonotype was seen at least ten times. The genes are TRBV12-3 or TRBV12-4 and TRBJ1-2; no reliable D call. This CDR3 is built from 12 residues. Trimming removed 5 bases at V and 8 bases at J, with 12 bases between. The CDR3 spells CASSLPIGGYTF. DNA for the CDR3: TGTGCCAGCAGTCTTCCTATTGGGGGCTACACCTTC.

J is TRBJ2-3 and V is TRBV3-1; 13 nucleotides agree with TRBD2. The CDR3 extends over 17 amino acids. CDR1 LGHDT and CDR2 YNNKEL come from the germline V gene (reference sequence). Trimming took 0 bases from V and 3 from J; bases not matched to a gene: 3. CDR3 sequence reads: CASSQDWTSGGTDTQYF. CDR3 nucleotide sequence: TGTGCCAGCAGCCAAGATTGGACTAGCGGGGGAACAGATACGCAGTATTTT.

This clonotype was seen ten or more times. The rearrangement joins TRBV6-1 to TRBJ1-5; maybe TRBD1 (5 bases). V was trimmed by 6 bases and J by 4 bases, leaving 16 bases between them. The CDR3 contains 15 residues. The germline CDR1 and CDR2 sequences are MNHNS and SASEGT. CDR3 residues: CASRPLQGRNQPQHF. CDR3 in DNA: TGTGCCAGCAGGCCCCTTCAGGGACGGAATCAGCCCCAGCATTTT.

This clonotype occurred a few times. This chain links TRBV20-1 with TRBJ1-1, with TRBD1 identical over 7 bases. The length of the CDR3 is 13 residues. Germline-derived CDR1 and CDR2 are DFQATT and SNEGSKA (reference sequence). V dropped 6 bases and J dropped 4; count of bases not matched to a gene: 8. CDR3 in amino acids: CSASDREITEAFF. The CDR3 nucleotides read TGCAGTGCGTCAGACAGGGAAATCACTGAAGCTTTCTTT.

This clonotype was counted between two and nine times. The V gene is TRBV6-5, the J gene TRBJ2-3, with TRBD2 matching over 9 bases. Germline V gives CDR1 MNHEY, CDR2 SVGAGI. V gave up 6 bases and J gave up 5 bases; unmatched junction bases: 0. The CDR3 spans 12 residues. CDR3 in DNA: TGTGCCAGCAGGACTAGCGGAGATACGCAGTATTTT. It yields the protein CASRTSGDTQYF.

This clonotype occurred many times. The J gene is TRBJ2-2, the V gene TRBV4-3, with 7 bases identical to TRBD2. The CDR3 has 16 residues. V lost 0 bases to trimming and J lost 2 bases; unmatched junction nucleotides: 3. Germline loops: CDR1 LGHNA, CDR2 YSLEER. The CDR3 protein is CASSQEGGGNTGELFF. The CDR3 DNA sequence: TGCGCCAGCAGCCAAGAAGGCGGGGGAAACACCGGGGAGCTGTTTTTT.

This clonotype occurred a few times. V and J are TRBV6-2 or TRBV6-3 and TRBJ2-3; the D is unclear. The germline V gene encodes CDR1 MNHEY and CDR2 SVGEGT. V was pared by 6 bases and J by 3 bases, with 16 bases between. CDR3 length: 15 residues. The CDR3, as DNA: TGTGCCAGCAGAAATCTATTGGACGGGACAGATACGCAGTATTTT. Protein: CASRNLLDGTDTQYF.

This clonotype has a count of ten or more. The chain uses TRBV9 and TRBJ1-6, with D unclear. The CDR3 consists of 14 residues. Germline V gene lookup returns CDR1 SGDLS and CDR2 YYNGEE. Trimming cost V 0 bases and J 7 bases, with 8 bases left between them. CDR3 protein: CASSVGPENSPLHF. DNA of the CDR3: TGTGCCAGCAGCGTAGGGCCTGAAAATTCACCCCTCCACTTT.

This clonotype was recorded only once. The chain joins TRBV7-2 to TRBJ1-2, with D possibly being TRBD1 (5 bases). The V and J ends lost 2 bases and 0 bases respectively, with 10 bases between them. CDR1 is SGHTA and CDR2 is FQGNSA in the germline V gene. This CDR3 comprises 15 residues. CDR3 sequence: CASSLQGLANYGYTF. DNA of the CDR3: TGTGCCAGCAGCTTACAGGGATTAGCTAACTATGGCTACACCTTC.

The chain links TRBV7-2 to TRBJ2-3, with D tentatively TRBD2 (6 bases). Germline assignment: CDR1 SGHTA and CDR2 FQGNSA. This CDR3 spans 14 amino acids. V was shortened by 1 base and J by 5 bases, with 10 bases between the two germline ends. The CDR3 loop is CASSLGGDKDTQYF. The DNA for the CDR3 is TGTGCCAGCAGCTTAGGGGGGGATAAAGATACGCAGTATTTT. Looking up the rest from reference TRBV7-2 and TRBJ2-3 gives the full variable domain: GAGVSQSPSNKVTEKGKDVELRCDPISGHTALYWYRQSLGQGLEFLIYFQGNSAPDKSGLPSDRFSAERTGGSVSTLTIQRTQQEDSAVYLCASSLGGDKDTQYFGPGTRLTVL.

A few counts support this clonotype. The rearrangement uses TRBV11-2 and TRBJ1-2; no reliable D call. V lost 1 base and J 2 bases, leaving 8 bases between the germline ends. CDR1 is SGHAT, CDR2 FQNNGV, per germline. This CDR3 has 14 amino acids. In nucleotides, the CDR3 is TGTGCCAGCAGCTTAGCGCAGCGCAACTATGGCTACACCTTC. Protein: CASSLAQRNYGYTF.

The rearrangement uses TRBV9 and TRBJ2-5, with 7 bases fitting TRBD1. This CDR3 has 14 amino acids. From germline, CDR1 is SGDLS and CDR2 YYNGEE. With 4 bases clipped from V and 2 bases from J, the junction kept 5 bases outside the gene matches. CDR3 in amino acids: CASSFRQGQETQYF. The CDR3, as DNA: TGTGCCAGCAGCTTCAGACAGGGTCAAGAGACCCAGTACTTC.

This clonotype has ten or more counts. The chain links TRBV12-3 or TRBV12-4 to TRBJ2-1; TRBD2 matches 15 bases. CDR3 length: 14 amino acids. V shed 6 bases and J 15 bases; nucleotides not matched to a gene: 9. CDR3 residues: CASSPGLAGGIGFF. CDR3 DNA sequence: TGTGCCAGCAGCCCTGGACTAGCGGGGGGGATAGGGTTCTTC.

This clonotype appeared a few times. The rearrangement links TRBV14 to TRBJ2-2; D remains ambiguous. The CDR3 totals 13 residues. The V gene lost 4 bases and the J gene lost 4 bases, with 7 bases spanning the gap. The germline V gene encodes CDR1 SGHDN and CDR2 FVKESK. The DNA of the CDR3 is TGTGCCAGCAGCCGGCACACCACCGGGGAGCTGTTTTTT. The encoded protein is CASSRHTTGELFF.

The rearrangement joins TRBV7-9 to TRBJ2-6; TRBD2 might be the D (5 bases). Trimming took 5 bases from V and 2 from J, leaving 7 bases between them. Germline CDR1 reads SEHNR; CDR2 reads FQNEAQ (reference sequence). The CDR3 runs 14 residues. The CDR3 reads CASSMEAGANVLTF. The CDR3, as DNA: TGTGCCAGCAGCATGGAGGCTGGGGCCAACGTCCTGACTTTC.

J is TRBJ1-6 and V is TRBV18; D is possibly TRBD1 (5 bases). This CDR3 has 13 residues. Germline V gives CDR1 KGHSH, CDR2 LQKENI. V lost 3 bases and J 9 bases, leaving 9 bases between the germline ends. The CDR3 loop reads CASSPGTTSPLHF. For the CDR3, the DNA is TGTGCCAGCTCACCCGGGACCACTTCACCCCTCCACTTT.

This clonotype appeared many times. This chain uses TRBV7-9 with TRBJ1-1; D not resolved. In germline, CDR1 is SEHNR, CDR2 FQNEAQ (reference sequence). This CDR3 has 13 residues. V was cut by 6 bases and J by 0 bases, with 8 bases left in between. The CDR3 is CASRQWLNTEAFF. CDR3 nucleotides: TGTGCCAGCAGGCAATGGCTGAACACTGAAGCTTTCTTT. The full variable domain, its missing parts supplied by reference TRBV7-9 and TRBJ1-1, is DTGVSQNPRHKITKRGQNVTFRCDPISEHNRLYWYRQTLGQGPEFLTYFQNEAQLEKSRLLSDRFSAERPKGSFSTLEIQRTEQGDSAMYLCASRQWLNTEAFFGQGTRLTVV.

The CDR3: CASSKGGTDTQYF. CDR3 sequence (DNA): TGTGCCAGCAGCAAAGGCGGCACAGATACGCAGTATTTT. V and J are TRBV12-3 or TRBV12-4 and TRBJ2-3; D call uncertain. CDR3 length: 13 residues. The ends were cut back, 6 bases at V and 1 base at J, with 8 bases in the middle.

The genes are TRBV12-3 or TRBV12-4 and TRBJ2-7; D remains ambiguous. The CDR3 runs to 12 residues. Trimming took 3 bases from V and 4 from J, leaving 7 bases between them. The DNA of the CDR3 is TGTGCCAGCAGTTTTCTTCGATACGAGCAGTACTTC. Its translation: CASSFLRYEQYF.

There are a few counts of this clonotype. CDR3 amino acids: CASSLEGRLAGISDTQYF. CDR3 sequence (DNA): TGTGCCAGCAGTTTAGAAGGGAGACTAGCGGGGATCTCAGATACGCAGTATTTT. The chain uses TRBV27 and TRBJ2-3, with 11 bases lining up with TRBD2. CDR3 length: 18 amino acids. J gave up 4 bases and V 2 bases, and 11 bases lay outside the gene matches. The germline CDR1 and CDR2 sequences are MNHEY and SMNVEV (reference sequence).

The chain employs TRBV20-1 and TRBJ1-4; 10 bases match TRBD1. Germline CDR1 reads DFQATT; CDR2 reads SNEGSKA (reference sequence). This CDR3 is built from 13 residues. V was pared by 6 bases and J by 8 bases, with 6 bases of the junction left unmatched. CDR3 amino acids: CSAGDRGREKLFF. The DNA for the CDR3 is TGCAGTGCGGGGGACAGGGGCAGGGAAAAACTGTTTTTT.

The V and J genes are TRBV7-8 and TRBJ1-4; D may be TRBD1 (5 bases). With 5 bases removed from V and 7 bases from J, the gap between germline ends came to 17 bases. The CDR3 contains 15 residues. In germline, CDR1 is SGHVS, CDR2 FQNEAQ. The CDR3 region has the DNA TGTGCCAGCAGCGGGGGGTCTAGGGGCGGTGAAAAACTGTTTTTT. Translated: CASSGGSRGGEKLFF.

This clonotype was seen more than once but under ten times. The chain couples TRBV18 to TRBJ2-1; 14 bases match TRBD2. Germline V lookup: CDR1 KGHSH, CDR2 LQKENI. V gave up 6 bases and J gave up 7 bases; unmatched junction bases: 14. The CDR3 is made up of 18 amino acids. CDR3 residues: CASSFTPGLAGATNEQFF. The CDR3, as DNA: TGTGCCAGCTCCTTTACACCGGGACTAGCGGGGGCTACGAATGAGCAGTTCTTC.

This clonotype was detected many times. The CDR3 sequence: CASSSGQIPDTEAFF. The CDR3 DNA reads as TGTGCCAGCAGTTCGGGACAGATTCCAGACACTGAAGCTTTCTTT. V usage is TRBV12-3 or TRBV12-4 and J usage is TRBJ1-1; 7 nucleotides line up with TRBD1. This CDR3 is 15 amino acids long. V lost 4 bases to trimming and J lost 3 bases; unmatched junction nucleotides: 8.

This clonotype appeared many times. The chain recombines TRBV9 with TRBJ2-3; D ambiguous. This CDR3 comprises 12 residues. V lost 0 bases and J lost 6, with 5 bases in between. Germline-derived CDR1 and CDR2 are SGDLS and YYNGEE. The CDR3 DNA reads TGTGCCAGCAGCGTAGAGTTGGATACGCAGTATTTT. Protein sequence: CASSVELDTQYF.

The V call is TRBV28, the J call TRBJ1-4; TRBD1 aligns across 7 bases. The CDR3 totals 15 residues. V dropped 2 bases and J dropped 0; count of bases not matched to a gene: 0. The V gene's germline CDR1 is MDHEN and CDR2 SYDVKM. The CDR3: CASSLQGATNEKLFF. The CDR3 coding sequence is TGTGCCAGCAGTTTACAGGGGGCAACTAATGAAAAACTGTTTTTT.

The chain couples TRBV7-2 to TRBJ1-2; unclear D gene. Germline CDR1 and CDR2: SGHTA and FQGNSA. The CDR3 length is 15 residues. The V end lost 1 base, the J end lost 6 bases, and 15 bases lay between the germline ends. Here the CDR3 reads CASSLGGAITNGYTF. In DNA, the CDR3 is TGTGCCAGCAGCTTAGGTGGAGCCATTACCAATGGCTACACCTTC.

The rearrangement joins TRBV19 to TRBJ1-4; D gene unclear. CDR1 LNHDA and CDR2 SQIVND come from the germline V gene (reference sequence). V was cut by 5 bases and J by 5 bases, with 15 bases left in between. The CDR3 consists of 15 residues. As DNA, the CDR3 is TGTGCCAGTAGTTCCCGACGGAGCCCAAATGAAAAACTGTTTTTT. Encoded protein: CASSSRRSPNEKLFF.

This clonotype came up many times. The chain combines TRBV5-1 with TRBJ2-3; 7 bases line up with TRBD2. Per the germline V gene, CDR1 is SGHRS and CDR2 is YFSETQ. J lost 0 bases, V lost 3 bases, and 4 bases had no gene match. The CDR3 spans 15 residues. CDR3: CASSSGRGSTDTQYF. CDR3 nucleotides: TGCGCCAGCAGCTCGGGGCGGGGGAGCACAGATACGCAGTATTTT.

Many counts were recorded for this clonotype. The chain employs TRBV12-3 or TRBV12-4 and TRBJ1-1; D not resolved. This CDR3 is 14 amino acids long. Trimming left V 0 bases short and J 6 bases short, with 11 bases between. The CDR3 region is CASSLAQEVPEAFF. Here the CDR3 DNA reads TGTGCCAGCAGTTTAGCCCAAGAGGTTCCTGAAGCTTTCTTT.